The 6 T cell receptor beta chains reported below all come from one sample, sequenced in a study of blood T cell repertoires in COVID-19. The repertoire was sequenced with immunoSEQ multiplex PCR; TCRdb's copy has only in-frame clones and lacks some. The sample shows hundreds of thousands of clones, about nine tenths of them seen only once. Input material: peripheral blood. The receptors were sampled from a woman in her 50s with COVID-19, enrolled during active disease.

With respect to this clone: The sample has other DNA sequences that encode this CDR3 too. This chain joins TRBV7-2 and TRBJ2-3, with D possibly being TRBD2 (7 bases). The CDR3 runs 13 residues. Germline CDR1 SGHTA, CDR2 FQGNSA. V lost 8 bases and J 6 bases, leaving 15 bases between the germline ends. CDR3 sequence (DNA): TGTGCCAGCCGAGGGGGGGGCGGGGATACGCAGTATTTT. This codes for CASRGGGGDTQYF.

The chain recombines TRBV5-8 with TRBJ2-2; D remains unclear. Germline loops: CDR1 SGHTS, CDR2 YDEGEE. This CDR3 is built from 13 residues. Trimming cost V 4 bases and J 3 bases, with 7 bases left between them. The CDR3, as DNA: TGTGCCAGCAGCGAGACTTACACCGGGGAGCTGTTTTTT. Protein product: CASSETYTGELFF.

Concerning this clone itself: The same CDR3 is also encoded by other DNA sequences in this sample. V usage is TRBV5-1 and J usage is TRBJ2-1, with TRBD2 identical over 11 bases. Germline loops: CDR1 SGHRS, CDR2 YFSETQ. V shed 2 bases and J 7 bases; nucleotides not matched to a gene: 2. This CDR3 is built from 14 residues. The CDR3: CASSFRLAGNEQFF. In DNA, the CDR3 is TGCGCCAGCAGCTTTAGACTAGCGGGGAATGAGCAGTTCTTC.

This chain links TRBV6-6 with TRBJ1-4; D uncertain. The length of the CDR3 is 19 residues. Trimming removed 5 bases from V and 0 bases from J, with 22 bases in between. CDR1 and CDR2 from the germline V gene are MNHNY and SVGAGI (reference sequence). CDR3 DNA: TGTGCCAGCAGTCCCGAGGGCAGTCTAACTTCAGCAACTAATGAAAAACTGTTTTTT. Translation: CASSPEGSLTSATNEKLFF.

V and J are TRBV12-5 and TRBJ1-1, with D hard to call. CDR1 and CDR2 (germline): LGHNT, FRNRAP. CDR3 length: 14 amino acids. The germline V and J ends were trimmed by 0 bases and 1 base, with 6 bases remaining between them. The CDR3 DNA is TGTGCTAGTGGTTTGGTACTCCGGAACACTGAAGCTTTCTTT. It yields the protein CASGLVLRNTEAFF.

The CDR3 DNA is TGTGCCTGGAGTGTAAGAGAGGGCGCGCCTCAGCATTTT. It yields the protein CAWSVREGAPQHF. The V and J genes are TRBV30 and TRBJ1-5; D is unresolved. Germline-derived CDR1 and CDR2 are GTSNPN and SVGIG (reference sequence). The CDR3 totals 13 residues. The V gene lost 0 bases and the J gene lost 13 bases, with 16 bases spanning the gap.